A single sample gave rise to the 32 T cell receptor beta chains below, sequenced in a study of cytomegalovirus exposure and HLA in healthy donors. The PCR had 60 Vbeta and 13 Jbeta primers. Using immunoSEQ multiplex PCR, the repertoire was profiled, and TCRdb retains in-frame clones only, with some absent. This sample has about 130,000 clones, with 70% to 85% found just once. Sample: PBMCs. These TCRs come from a man aged 45-65 years in good health and CMV-seronegative.

The V gene is TRBV11-3, the J gene TRBJ1-1, with D tentatively TRBD1 (6 bases). The germline CDR1 and CDR2 sequences are SGHNT and YENEEA. V lost 5 bases and J 7 bases, leaving 20 bases between the germline ends. The CDR3 length is 15 residues. DNA for the CDR3: TGTGCCAGCAGCGATACCCGACAGGCACCCCTTGAAGCTTTCTTT. Protein sequence: CASSDTRQAPLEAFF.

The gene calls are TRBV19 and TRBJ2-2; a possible D gene is TRBD1 (6 bases). V lost 6 bases, J lost 6 bases, and 14 bases lay in between. From germline, CDR1 is LNHDA and CDR2 SQIVND (reference sequence). This CDR3 comprises 14 residues. CDR3 DNA: TGTGCCAGTAGCCTACAGGGACGGCCCGGGGAGCTGTTTTTT. Encoded protein: CASSLQGRPGELFF. Supplemented by reference TRBV19 and TRBJ2-2, the full variable domain reads DGGITQSPKYLFRKEGQNVTLSCEQNLNHDAMYWYRQDPGQGLRLIYYSQIVNDFQKGDIAEGYSVSREKKESFPLTVTSAQKNPTAFYLCASSLQGRPGELFFGEGSRLTVL.

Note on this clone: Different DNA sequences within this sample yield the same CDR3. The chain uses TRBV18 and TRBJ2-5; 9 bases fit TRBD2. The CDR3 runs 16 residues. The germline gives CDR1 KGHSH, CDR2 LQKENI. V was pared by 0 bases and J by 2 bases, with 4 bases of the junction left unmatched. In DNA, the CDR3 is TGTGCCAGCTCACCACCGAGCGGGGGGCCTCAAGAGACCCAGTACTTC. Its protein is CASSPPSGGPQETQYF.

The chain couples TRBV15 to TRBJ2-7; 8 bases align to TRBD2. Losses at the gene ends were 0 bases for V and 2 bases for J; bases not matched to a gene: 3. CDR1 LNHNV and CDR2 YYDKDF come from the germline V gene (reference sequence). This CDR3 has 15 amino acids. Here the CDR3 reads CATSRDTRGAYEQYF. The CDR3 nucleotides read TGTGCCACCAGCAGAGATACGCGGGGGGCCTACGAGCAGTACTTC. The variable domain in full, completed from reference TRBV15 and TRBJ2-7, reads DAMVIQNPRYQVTQFGKPVTLSCSQTLNHNVMYWYQQKSSQAPKLLFHYYDKDFNNEADTPDNFQSRRPNTSFCFLDIRSPGLGDTAMYLCATSRDTRGAYEQYFGPGTRLTVT.

This chain connects TRBV7-6 to TRBJ2-2; no reliable D call. CDR1 and CDR2 (germline): SGHVS, FNYEAQ. The CDR3 length is 12 residues. V lost 5 bases to trimming and J lost 7 bases, with 8 bases between them. CDR3: CASSLPFGELFF. CDR3 DNA: TGTGCCAGCAGCCTTCCTTTCGGGGAGCTGTTTTTT. Combining the CDR3 with reference TRBV7-6 and TRBJ2-2 gives the whole variable domain GAGVSQSPRYKVTKRGQDVALRCDPISGHVSLYWYRQALGQGPEFLTYFNYEAQQDKSGLPNDRFSAERPEGSISTLTIQRTEQRDSAMYRCASSLPFGELFFGEGSRLTVL.

The CDR3 region is CASSLALPGGQETQYF. CDR3 DNA sequence: TGTGCCAGCAGCTTAGCCCTCCCTGGCGGGCAAGAGACCCAGTACTTC. V is TRBV7-6 and J is TRBJ2-5, with a weak D call TRBD2 (5 bases). The CDR3 totals 16 residues. Per the germline V gene, CDR1 is SGHVS and CDR2 is FNYEAQ. V lost 0 bases and J lost 2, with 13 bases in between. Full variable domain (rest looked up from reference TRBV7-6 and TRBJ2-5): GAGVSQSPRYKVTKRGQDVALRCDPISGHVSLYWYRQALGQGPEFLTYFNYEAQQDKSGLPNDRFSAERPEGSISTLTIQRTEQRDSAMYRCASSLALPGGQETQYFGPGTRLLVL.

This chain joins TRBV6-5 and TRBJ2-7; 7 bases map to TRBD1. This CDR3 comprises 13 residues. Germline CDR1 and CDR2: MNHEY and SVGAGI. Trimming removed 2 bases from V and 6 bases from J; junction bases left unmatched: 4. This CDR3 is CASSYNRGAEQYF. The CDR3 nucleotides read TGTGCCAGCAGTTACAACAGGGGAGCCGAGCAGTACTTC.

This clone was counted a few times. The chain recombines TRBV18 with TRBJ2-3, with 10 bases matching TRBD1. Germline V gene data show CDR1 as KGHSH and CDR2 as LQKENI. The junction had 13 bases not matched to a gene; V was cut back by 0 bases and J by 7 bases. This CDR3 spans 18 amino acids. The DNA of the CDR3 is TGTGCCAGCTCACCACCGGACGGTCTGGGACAGGGGAGGCATACGCAGTATTTT. Its protein is CASSPPDGLGQGRHTQYF.

V and J are TRBV5-8 and TRBJ1-3, with a possible D match to TRBD1 (5 bases). Trimming shortened V by 1 base and J by 2 bases, and 10 bases separated the two germline ends. The germline gives CDR1 SGHTS, CDR2 YDEGEE. The CDR3 runs 15 residues. In DNA form, the CDR3 reads TGTGCCAGCAGCTTGTCTCAGGGCACTGGAAACACCATATATTTT. Translation: CASSLSQGTGNTIYF.

This chain links TRBV18 with TRBJ1-5, with D unclear. From germline, CDR1 is KGHSH and CDR2 LQKENI. V was trimmed by 2 bases and J by 2 bases, leaving 7 bases between them. This CDR3 contains 14 residues. CDR3 sequence reads: CASSPWQGNQPQHF. The CDR3 DNA reads TGTGCCAGCTCACCATGGCAGGGCAATCAGCCCCAGCATTTT.

V gene TRBV27 combines with J gene TRBJ2-1, with a tentative D call TRBD1 (5 bases). The CDR3 totals 12 residues. The V gene lost 5 bases and the J gene lost 4 bases, with 6 bases spanning the gap. CDR1 and CDR2 from the germline V gene are MNHEY and SMNVEV (reference sequence). CDR3 nucleotides: TGTGCCAGCAGTCGGACATACAATGAGCAGTTCTTC. Encoded protein: CASSRTYNEQFF.

The chain combines TRBV19 with TRBJ1-6; a weak D match, TRBD1 (6 bases). Germline CDR1 is LNHDA and CDR2 is SQIVND (reference sequence). This CDR3 has 14 residues. Trimming removed 7 bases at V and 6 bases at J, with 13 bases between. The CDR3, as DNA: TGTGCCAGTAAGGGAAAACAGGGTAATTCACCCCTCCACTTT. It yields the protein CASKGKQGNSPLHF.

The V and J genes are TRBV27 and TRBJ1-1; TRBD1 might be the D (5 bases). The CDR3 contains 13 residues. Germline V gene sequence: CDR1 MNHEY, CDR2 SMNVEV (reference sequence). Trimming left V 0 bases short and J 4 bases short, with 6 bases between. The CDR3 reads CASSLSGGTEAFF. In DNA form, the CDR3 reads TGTGCCAGCAGTTTATCGGGGGGCACTGAAGCTTTCTTT.

This clone occurred a few times. This rearrangement joins TRBV5-1 to TRBJ1-2, with D possibly TRBD1 on 6 matching bases. CDR1 and CDR2 (germline): SGHRS, YFSETQ. This CDR3 comprises 13 residues. V was clipped by 3 bases and J by 4 bases, with 10 bases between them. This CDR3 is CASSSGHSYGYTF. In nucleotides, the CDR3 is TGCGCCAGCAGCTCGGGACATTCCTATGGCTACACCTTC.

This chain connects TRBV19 to TRBJ2-2; weak D call: TRBD2 (6 bases). Per germline, CDR1 LNHDA and CDR2 SQIVND (reference sequence). The CDR3 covers 16 residues. Trimming cost V 4 bases and J 4 bases, with 16 bases left between them. The chain's CDR3 is CASSSPGVRGTGELFF. DNA of the CDR3: TGTGCCAGTAGTAGCCCGGGGGTACGGGGCACCGGGGAGCTGTTTTTT.

V gene TRBV19 combines with J gene TRBJ1-2; 8 bases are a match to TRBD1. The CDR3 runs 15 residues. Germline-derived CDR1 and CDR2 are LNHDA and SQIVND (reference sequence). The J segment lost 6 bases and the V segment lost 2 bases, leaving 8 bases of the junction unmatched. For the CDR3, the DNA is TGTGCCAGTAGTATAATCTCGGACAGGGTCGATGGCTACACCTTC. It specifies CASSIISDRVDGYTF.

Here the CDR3 DNA reads TGCGCCAGCAGCCGCCTCTGGGCGAGCAATCAGCCCCAGCATTTT. Residues: CASSRLWASNQPQHF. This chain links TRBV4-1 with TRBJ1-5; D remains unclear. V was pared by 4 bases and J by 1 base, with 11 bases between. This CDR3 spans 15 amino acids. Germline loops: CDR1 MGHRA, CDR2 YSYEKL.

The chain couples TRBV30 to TRBJ1-1; 9 nucleotides agree with TRBD1. Germline CDR1 reads GTSNPN; CDR2 reads SVGIG (reference sequence). This CDR3 has 13 amino acids. V was pared by 2 bases and J by 6 bases, with 4 bases of the junction left unmatched. The CDR3 here is CAWSYGTGPEAFF. The CDR3 DNA reads TGTGCCTGGAGTTACGGGACAGGGCCTGAAGCTTTCTTT.

The rearrangement joins TRBV5-4 to TRBJ2-5, with TRBD2 identical over 8 bases. The CDR3 covers 18 residues. V shed 4 bases and J 1 base; nucleotides not matched to a gene: 15. In germline, CDR1 is SGHNT, CDR2 YYREEE (reference sequence). CDR3 in amino acids: CASSPGLSAGGTQETQYF. The CDR3 nucleotides are TGTGCCAGCAGCCCGGGACTATCCGCGGGGGGAACCCAAGAGACCCAGTACTTC.

V gene TRBV4-1 combines with J gene TRBJ1-1, with D possibly TRBD1 on 5 matching bases. The CDR3 is 15 residues long. CDR1 is MGHRA, CDR2 YSYEKL, per germline. Trimming took 1 base from V and 5 from J, leaving 14 bases between them. CDR3 in DNA: TGCGCCAGCAGCCAAGGGGGGGGGAAGGGTACTGAAGCTTTCTTT. The encoded protein is CASSQGGGKGTEAFF.

The V call is TRBV7-9, the J call TRBJ1-2; D uncertain. Germline V gives CDR1 SEHNR, CDR2 FQNEAQ (reference sequence). V was pared by 1 base and J by 5 bases, with 14 bases between. The length of the CDR3 is 15 residues. The CDR3 spells CASSLDGPVVYGYTF. CDR3 DNA: TGTGCCAGCAGCTTAGATGGGCCTGTGGTGTATGGCTACACCTTC.

This clone has just one count. The J gene is TRBJ1-6, the V gene TRBV30; D is unresolved. Trimming removed 5 bases from V and 4 bases from J, with 3 bases in between. This CDR3 has 11 residues. The germline gives CDR1 GTSNPN, CDR2 SVGIG (reference sequence). The CDR3 sequence is CAWHYNSPLHF. In DNA form, the CDR3 reads TGTGCCTGGCATTATAATTCACCCCTCCACTTT.

CDR3 sequence: CSVTGAQYF. The CDR3 DNA is TGCAGCGTGACAGGGGCGCAGTATTTT. V is TRBV29-1 and J is TRBJ2-3; TRBD1 agrees at 8 bases. The germline V gene has CDR1 SQVTM and CDR2 ANQGSEA. The length of the CDR3 is 9 residues. Unmatched junction bases numbered 0, after V lost 6 bases and J lost 10 bases.

As to this clone: Relative to the germline gene, one junction end is altered; a read error may explain this. The rearrangement joins TRBV7-7 to TRBJ2-1; 9 bases agree with TRBD2. CDR3 length: 16 amino acids. Per germline, CDR1 SSHAT and CDR2 FNYEAQ (reference sequence). CDR3 bases: TGTGCTAGCAGCCCGCGGGGGGGAACCCTCTACAATGAGCAGTTCTTC. This translates into CASSPRGGTLYNEQFF.

The rearrangement links TRBV19 to TRBJ2-1; 7 nucleotides match TRBD2. The junction had 4 bases not matched to a gene; V was cut back by 0 bases and J by 2 bases. This CDR3 has 16 residues. Per germline, CDR1 LNHDA and CDR2 SQIVND (reference sequence). The CDR3 here is CASSIEASGPYNEQFF. DNA for the CDR3: TGTGCCAGTAGTATAGAAGCTAGCGGACCCTACAATGAGCAGTTCTTC. Based on the CDR3 plus reference TRBV19 and TRBJ2-1, the full variable domain is DGGITQSPKYLFRKEGQNVTLSCEQNLNHDAMYWYRQDPGQGLRLIYYSQIVNDFQKGDIAEGYSVSREKKESFPLTVTSAQKNPTAFYLCASSIEASGPYNEQFFGPGTRLTVL.

This chain connects TRBV21-1 to TRBJ2-7; TRBD2, the D gene given by the table, was not confirmed from the DNA. TRBV21-1 has pseudogene status. The CDR3 covers 15 residues. The CDR3 reads CASSKVRTSGYEQYF. The CDR3, as DNA: TGTGCCAGCAGCAAAGTCCGGACTAGTGGGTACGAGCAGTACTTC.

The genes are TRBV7-9 and TRBJ1-2; TRBD1 agrees at 7 bases. J was trimmed by 5 bases and V by 3 bases; bases with no gene match: 9. Germline CDR1 SEHNR, CDR2 FQNEAQ (reference sequence). This CDR3 has 15 residues. Here the CDR3 reads CASSFQRDSGYGYTF. The CDR3 DNA is TGTGCCAGCAGCTTCCAGAGGGACAGCGGATATGGCTACACCTTC.

This chain connects TRBV5-3 to TRBJ1-1, with 9 nucleotides matching TRBD1. TRBV5-3 qualifies as an ORF whose function is uncertain. Trimming took 3 bases from V and 1 from J; bases not matched to a gene: 19. This CDR3 is 20 amino acids long. CDR3 sequence reads: CARSSISRIGTGPTNTEAFF. CDR3 nucleotide sequence: TGTGCCAGAAGCTCGATATCTCGAATTGGGACAGGGCCTACGAACACTGAAGCTTTCTTT.

V is TRBV7-6 and J is TRBJ2-3, with D possibly TRBD2 on 6 matching bases. CDR1 and CDR2 (germline): SGHVS, FNYEAQ. V was cut by 1 base and J by 6 bases, with 14 bases left in between. CDR3 size: 15 residues. The CDR3: CASSLGGGVPDTQYF. For the CDR3, the DNA is TGTGCCAGCAGCTTAGGTGGCGGGGTCCCGGATACGCAGTATTTT.

This chain connects TRBV2 to TRBJ1-5, with a tentative D call TRBD1 (6 bases). CDR1 is SNHLY and CDR2 is FYNNEI in the germline V gene. Trimming took 6 bases from V and 0 from J, leaving 9 bases between them. The CDR3 contains 14 residues. CDR3 in amino acids: CASRDSDSNQPQHF. DNA for the CDR3: TGTGCCAGCAGGGACAGCGATAGCAATCAGCCCCAGCATTTT.

The V call is TRBV30, the J call TRBJ1-5; TRBD1 matches at 7 bases. The CDR3 totals 15 residues. The V gene's germline CDR1 is GTSNPN and CDR2 SVGIG (reference sequence). The junction had 8 bases not matched to a gene; V was cut back by 1 base and J by 5 bases. The CDR3 region is CAWSALQGLDQPQHF. CDR3 DNA sequence: TGTGCCTGGAGTGCCTTACAGGGGTTGGATCAGCCCCAGCATTTT.

V gene TRBV5-1 combines with J gene TRBJ2-7; unclear D gene. V was clipped by 0 bases and J by 2 bases, with 9 bases between them. Germline loops: CDR1 SGHRS, CDR2 YFSETQ. The CDR3 totals 14 residues. The chain's CDR3 is CASSLGELTYEQYF. The DNA of the CDR3 is TGCGCCAGCAGCTTGGGTGAGCTAACCTACGAGCAGTACTTC.